Below, 20 T cell receptor beta chains from the same sample are listed, as sequenced in a study of control samples from healthy donors and cancer patients. Data came from immunoSEQ multiplex PCR; TCRdb stores just in-frame clones and leaves some out. Of about 110,000 clones in the sample, about 80% were seen once. The specimen sequenced was blood. The origin of the receptors is a man younger than 35 in good health.

CDR3: CASSLGVVQYF. The CDR3 coding sequence is TGTGCCAGCAGTTTAGGCGTCGTGCAGTACTTC. The chain couples TRBV6-2 or TRBV6-3 to TRBJ2-7, with D uncertain. CDR1 is MNHEY and CDR2 is SVGEGT in the germline V gene. The V end was cut by 4 bases, the J end by 9 bases, with 10 bases between. The CDR3 consists of 11 residues.

V usage is TRBV4-1 and J usage is TRBJ2-2; D might be TRBD1 (6 bases). The ends were cut back, 6 bases at V and 5 bases at J, with 13 bases in the middle. The CDR3 length is 14 residues. CDR1 and CDR2 from the germline V gene are MGHRA and YSYEKL. CDR3 sequence: CASRRVGGTGELFF. CDR3 DNA sequence: TGCGCCAGCAGGAGGGTAGGGGGAACCGGGGAGCTGTTTTTT.

The chain links TRBV11-3 to TRBJ2-2; possibly TRBD2 for D (7 bases). Germline assignment: CDR1 SGHNT and CDR2 YENEEA. V was cut by 0 bases and J by 0 bases, with 17 bases left in between. The CDR3 sequence is 19 residues long. The CDR3 DNA follows: TGTGCCAGCAGCTTAGATCTCGGTGGGGGGGCCCCGAACACCGGGGAGCTGTTTTTT. Protein product: CASSLDLGGGAPNTGELFF.

The chain couples TRBV24-1 to TRBJ1-2; TRBD1 might be the D (6 bases). Germline V gene sequence: CDR1 KGHDR, CDR2 SFDVKD. V was cut by 3 bases and J by 2 bases, with 9 bases left in between. The CDR3 is 14 amino acids. CDR3 nucleotide sequence: TGTGCCACCAGTGATCCGGACAGAAACTATGGCTACACCTTC. Its translation: CATSDPDRNYGYTF.

The chain links TRBV24-1 to TRBJ1-5, with TRBD1 as a possible D gene (5 bases). V lost 5 bases and J 4 bases, leaving 11 bases between the germline ends. Looked up from germline, CDR1 is KGHDR and CDR2 is SFDVKD. This CDR3 contains 14 residues. This CDR3 reads CATSVGRVNQPQHF. The CDR3 DNA sequence: TGTGCCACCAGTGTGGGCAGGGTAAATCAGCCCCAGCATTTT.

Here the CDR3 DNA reads TGTGCCAGCAGAAGGGGACAGAGCTCCTACGAGCAGTACGTC. This sequence encodes CASRRGQSSYEQYV. The chain carries TRBV2 and TRBJ2-7, with 7 bases matching TRBD1. The CDR3 totals 14 residues. V was pared by 6 bases and J by 0 bases, with 5 bases of the junction left unmatched. CDR1 is SNHLY and CDR2 is FYNNEI in the germline V gene.

V gene TRBV6-5 combines with J gene TRBJ1-6, with 9 bases aligning to TRBD1. The V gene's germline CDR1 is MNHEY and CDR2 SVGAGI. The CDR3 is 14 residues long. The J segment lost 8 bases and the V segment lost 7 bases, leaving 6 bases of the junction unmatched. CDR3 residues: CASTRGQGYSPLHF. As DNA, the CDR3 is TGTGCCAGCACCCGTGGACAGGGGTATTCACCCCTCCACTTT.

The sample holds many counts of this clone. The chain carries TRBV9 and TRBJ2-7; possibly TRBD1 or TRBD2 for D (5 bases each). This CDR3 spans 15 amino acids. Germline loops: CDR1 SGDLS, CDR2 YYNGEE. Trimming pared 4 bases from V and 6 bases from J, leaving 20 bases between. The CDR3 region is CASSPRMGDGGEQYF. As DNA, the CDR3 is TGTGCCAGCAGCCCCCGTATGGGCGATGGGGGCGAGCAGTACTTC.

This chain joins TRBV27 and TRBJ2-6; possibly TRBD2 for D (5 bases). Germline CDR1 and CDR2: MNHEY and SMNVEV (reference sequence). Trimming left V 7 bases short and J 4 bases short, with 11 bases between. This CDR3 has 14 residues. CDR3 nucleotide sequence: TGTGCCAGCACGACTTCGGGGGGGGCCAACGTCCTGACTTTC. Translation gives CASTTSGGANVLTF.

The J gene is TRBJ1-2, the V gene TRBV19, with a tentative D call TRBD1 (6 bases). This CDR3 contains 15 residues. Germline loops: CDR1 LNHDA, CDR2 SQIVND (reference sequence). The ends were cut back, 6 bases at V and 8 bases at J, with 22 bases in the middle. CDR3 region: CASSPGQYAVGGYTF. The CDR3 DNA reads as TGTGCCAGTAGCCCCGGACAGTATGCCGTGGGGGGCTACACCTTC. Full variable domain (rest looked up from reference TRBV19 and TRBJ1-2): DGGITQSPKYLFRKEGQNVTLSCEQNLNHDAMYWYRQDPGQGLRLIYYSQIVNDFQKGDIAEGYSVSREKKESFPLTVTSAQKNPTAFYLCASSPGQYAVGGYTFGSGTRLTVV.

This clone was counted only a few times. The rearrangement links TRBV4-2 to TRBJ2-1; D unclear. Germline loops: CDR1 LGHNA, CDR2 YNFKEQ. CDR3 length equals 15 residues. V shed 0 bases and J shed 4 bases, with 10 bases lying between them. CDR3 region: CASSQDDLIYNEQFF. The CDR3 DNA reads as TGTGCCAGCAGCCAAGACGATCTTATATACAATGAGCAGTTCTTC.

This clone was recorded once. V and J are TRBV18 and TRBJ2-3; D is unresolved. The CDR3 sequence is 15 residues long. Trimming removed 2 bases from V and 1 base from J, with 10 bases in between. The germline gives CDR1 KGHSH, CDR2 LQKENI. CDR3 residues: CASSPGDSGTDTQYF. The DNA for the CDR3 is TGTGCCAGCTCACCAGGGGATTCTGGCACAGATACGCAGTATTTT.

The V and J genes are TRBV6-5 and TRBJ2-1; 9 bases are shared with TRBD2. Germline V gene lookup returns CDR1 MNHEY and CDR2 SVGAGI. The junction had 5 bases not matched to a gene; V was cut back by 2 bases and J by 6 bases. The CDR3 is 15 amino acids. CDR3 loop: CASSYGLASGNEQFF. CDR3 bases: TGTGCCAGCAGTTACGGACTAGCGAGTGGCAATGAGCAGTTCTTC.

The rearrangement links TRBV2 to TRBJ1-1; D is ambiguous. V lost 4 bases, J lost 2 bases, and 8 bases lay in between. The CDR3 has 13 amino acids. The germline gives CDR1 SNHLY, CDR2 FYNNEI. CDR3 amino acids: CASSADGNTEAFF. CDR3 DNA sequence: TGTGCCAGCAGTGCGGACGGTAACACTGAAGCTTTCTTT.

The chain employs TRBV6-5 and TRBJ1-3; D not resolved. Trimming pared 2 bases from V and 0 bases from J, leaving 8 bases between. CDR3 length: 15 residues. Per germline, CDR1 MNHEY and CDR2 SVGAGI. The chain's CDR3 is CASSYGPGSGNTIYF. CDR3 nucleotide sequence: TGTGCCAGCAGTTACGGTCCAGGCTCTGGAAACACCATATATTTT.

V gene TRBV30 combines with J gene TRBJ1-2, with TRBD1 matching 8 bases. J gave up 7 bases and V 3 bases, and 10 bases lay outside the gene matches. Germline V gives CDR1 GTSNPN, CDR2 SVGIG (reference sequence). This CDR3 has 14 residues. The chain's CDR3 is CAWRESGTGRGYTF. DNA for the CDR3: TGTGCCTGGAGGGAATCCGGGACAGGACGTGGCTACACCTTC. Full variable domain (missing parts from reference TRBV30 and TRBJ1-2): SQTIHQWPATLVQPVGSPLSLECTVEGTSNPNLYWYRQAAGRGLQLLFYSVGIGQISSEVPQNLSASRPQDRQFILSSKKLLLSDSGFYLCAWRESGTGRGYTFGSGTRLTVV.

The V call is TRBV7-2, the J call TRBJ2-3, with 11 bases aligning to TRBD2. The length of the CDR3 is 16 residues. Germline assignment: CDR1 SGHTA and CDR2 FQGNSA. J gave up 4 bases and V 3 bases, and 6 bases lay outside the gene matches. Here the CDR3 reads CASSFRTSGHPDTQYF. For the CDR3, the DNA is TGTGCCAGCAGCTTTAGGACTAGCGGGCACCCAGATACGCAGTATTTT.

The chain has TRBV4-2 and TRBJ1-1; tentative D call: TRBD1 (6 bases). V was shortened by 4 bases and J by 2 bases, with 20 bases between the two germline ends. CDR3 size: 17 residues. In germline, CDR1 is LGHNA, CDR2 YNFKEQ. The CDR3 DNA sequence: TGTGCCAGCAGCCCGACGGGCGCAGGGGCCCATAACACTGAAGCTTTCTTT. Residues: CASSPTGAGAHNTEAFF.

This chain links TRBV6-5 with TRBJ1-2, with D unclear. Germline assignment: CDR1 MNHEY and CDR2 SVGAGI. The CDR3 runs 15 residues. The V and J ends lost 9 bases and 6 bases respectively, with 23 bases between them. This chain's CDR3 is CASQPTTAFQNGYTF. The CDR3 region has the DNA TGTGCCAGTCAACCGACTACTGCCTTTCAAAATGGCTACACCTTC.

The chain links TRBV27 to TRBJ1-1, with D possibly TRBD1 on 5 matching bases. This CDR3 is built from 14 residues. Germline assignment: CDR1 MNHEY and CDR2 SMNVEV (reference sequence). The germline V and J ends were trimmed by 5 bases and 2 bases, with 12 bases remaining between them. The CDR3 DNA follows: TGTGCCAGCAGTAAACAGGCCCCTAACACTGAAGCTTTCTTT. This gives the protein CASSKQAPNTEAFF.